This T cell receptor beta chain emerged from a study of cytomegalovirus exposure and HLA in healthy donors. Both 60 Vbeta primers and 13 Jbeta primers went into the PCR. Some clones are missing from TCRdb's copy, which holds only in-frame ones; the method was immunoSEQ multiplex PCR. The sample includes approximately 120,000 clones, approximately 78% of them seen just once. Germline V lookup: CDR1 GTSNPN, CDR2 SVGIG (reference sequence). The CDR3 is 16 amino acids. V lost 5 bases to trimming and J lost 2 bases; unmatched junction nucleotides: 10. Material for sequencing was PBMCs. This TCR came from a middle-aged woman in good health and CMV-seronegative. The chain uses TRBV30 and TRBJ1-3; 9 bases agree with TRBD1. The CDR3 loop is CAWVRDRVVPGNTIYF. The DNA for the CDR3 is TGTGCCTGGGTCCGGGACAGGGTAGTCCCTGGAAACACCATATATTTT.